The 21 T cell receptor beta chains below all came from one sample that was sequenced in a study. TCRdb called the RT-PCR reads again in MiXCR, with one record for every CDR3 protein. Altogether about 680,000 distinct CDR3 sequences are present, about 14% being singletons, with the ten largest covering roughly 3.6%. Sequencing input: memory CD4+ T cells from blood. These receptors all stem from a female donor in good health, serving as a healthy control.

This clonotype was counted a few times. The rearrangement joins TRBV12-3 or TRBV12-4 to TRBJ2-7; D is ambiguous. The CDR3 is 12 residues long. The V and J ends lost 6 bases and 4 bases respectively, with 10 bases between them. In DNA, the CDR3 is TGTGCCAGCAGCACCTACAAGTACGAGCAGTACTTC. It translates to CASSTYKYEQYF.

The chain employs TRBV6-1 and TRBJ2-5; D gene ambiguous. The CDR3 loop spans 13 amino acids. Trimming took 4 bases from V and 1 from J, leaving 7 bases between them. Germline CDR1 MNHNS, CDR2 SASEGT. DNA of the CDR3: TGTGCCAGCAGTGCTCAACTCCAAGAGACCCAGTACTTC. It specifies CASSAQLQETQYF.

This sequence joins TRBV10-1 and TRBJ2-3; possible D gene TRBD2, 6 bases. V was trimmed by 4 bases and J by 9 bases, leaving 14 bases between them. Germline CDR1 reads WNHNN; CDR2 reads SYGVQD (reference sequence). The CDR3 is 13 residues long. The CDR3 loop reads CASSVGARGTQYF. CDR3 in DNA: TGCGCCAGCAGTGTCGGCGCCCGGGGGACGCAGTATTTT.

A few counts support this clonotype. The rearrangement uses TRBV12-3 or TRBV12-4 and TRBJ1-1, with D perhaps TRBD1 (6 bases). This CDR3 is built from 14 residues. The ends were cut back, 10 bases at V and 2 bases at J, with 17 bases in the middle. The CDR3: CATQRGGLNTEAFF. The DNA for the CDR3 is TGTGCCACCCAACGGGGGGGCCTTAACACTGAAGCTTTCTTT.

A few counts support this clonotype. The DNA for the CDR3 is TGTGCCATCAGCCGGGACAGAAACTCCTACGAGCAGTACTTC. Protein sequence: CAISRDRNSYEQYF. The gene calls are TRBV10-3 and TRBJ2-7; 7 nucleotides match TRBD1. CDR1 is ENHRY, CDR2 SYGVKD, per germline. The V and J ends lost 6 bases and 0 bases, in that order; junction bases with no gene match: 5. This CDR3 is built from 14 residues.

There are a few counts of this clonotype. The chain employs TRBV7-9 and TRBJ1-1; D not certain. There are 14 residues in the CDR3. The V gene lost 6 bases and the J gene lost 6 bases, with 17 bases spanning the gap. Per the germline V gene, CDR1 is SEHNR and CDR2 is FQNEAQ (reference sequence). CDR3: CASRARVDSAEAFF. CDR3 nucleotides: TGTGCCAGCAGGGCCCGGGTGGATAGCGCTGAAGCTTTCTTT.

This clonotype was counted ten times or more. CDR3 loop: CASSGAGQGMYGYTF. In nucleotides, the CDR3 is TGTGCCAGCAGTGGGGCGGGACAGGGAATGTATGGCTACACCTTC. The V gene is TRBV6-1, the J gene TRBJ1-2, with 9 bases identical to TRBD1. With 4 bases clipped from V and 5 bases from J, the junction kept 8 bases outside the gene matches. This CDR3 region has 15 residues. CDR1 and CDR2 (germline): MNHNS, SASEGT.

This chain joins TRBV7-9 and TRBJ2-1; 7 nucleotides line up with TRBD1. The germline CDR1 and CDR2 sequences are SEHNR and FQNEAQ (reference sequence). Unmatched junction bases numbered 4, after V lost 3 bases and J lost 8 bases. The CDR3 is 13 amino acids. CDR3 sequence reads: CASSFGTDDEQFF. The CDR3 DNA sequence: TGTGCCAGCAGCTTCGGGACAGACGATGAGCAGTTCTTC.

This clonotype was observed a handful of times. The V and J genes are TRBV5-5 and TRBJ2-7, with unresolved D. This CDR3 is 16 amino acids long. Germline V lookup: CDR1 SGHKS, CDR2 YYEKEE (reference sequence). V was pared by 0 bases and J by 3 bases, with 16 bases between. The CDR3 sequence is CASSLGLRSRFYEQYF. CDR3 DNA sequence: TGTGCCAGCAGCTTGGGTCTTCGTTCTCGGTTCTACGAGCAGTACTTC. The whole variable domain, filled in from reference TRBV5-5 and TRBJ2-7, reads DAGVTQSPTHLIKTRGQQVTLRCSPISGHKSVSWYQQVLGQGPQFIFQYYEKEERGRGNFPDRFSARQFPNYSSELNVNALLLGDSALYLCASSLGLRSRFYEQYFGPGTRLTVT.

This rearrangement joins TRBV15 to TRBJ1-2; 10 bases are a match to TRBD1. CDR1 LNHNV and CDR2 YYDKDF come from the germline V gene (reference sequence). V was clipped by 6 bases and J by 4 bases; unmatched bases: 5. The CDR3 sequence is 14 residues long. This CDR3 is CATRKTGGGYGYTF. The CDR3 DNA follows: TGTGCCACCAGGAAGACAGGGGGCGGCTATGGCTACACCTTC.

This clonotype came up many times. The chain joins TRBV7-2 to TRBJ1-5; 7 positions agree with TRBD1. This CDR3 has 15 amino acids. CDR1 and CDR2 (germline): SGHTA, FQGNSA. V dropped 1 base and J dropped 3; count of bases not matched to a gene: 3. The CDR3 spells CASSLGDSVNQPQHF. The DNA of the CDR3 is TGTGCCAGCAGCTTAGGGGACAGTGTCAATCAGCCCCAGCATTTT.

In this sample, this clonotype turned up a few times. The rearrangement uses TRBV10-3 and TRBJ1-2, with 7 bases lining up with TRBD1. Germline lookup yields CDR1 ENHRY and CDR2 SYGVKD. V lost 1 base to trimming and J lost 3 bases; unmatched junction nucleotides: 8. The CDR3 totals 16 residues. This chain's CDR3 is CAISEWGQLADYGYTF. The CDR3 DNA sequence: TGTGCCATCAGTGAGTGGGGACAGTTGGCCGACTATGGCTACACCTTC.

This clonotype was picked up a small number of times. The V call is TRBV20-1, the J call TRBJ2-1, with 10 bases lining up with TRBD2. From germline, CDR1 is DFQATT and CDR2 SNEGSKA (reference sequence). V shed 2 bases and J 4 bases; nucleotides not matched to a gene: 5. This CDR3 comprises 15 residues. The CDR3 sequence: CSARPGTSVYNEQFF. In DNA form, the CDR3 reads TGCAGTGCTAGACCCGGGACTAGCGTTTACAATGAGCAGTTCTTC.

The genes are TRBV6-5 and TRBJ2-7, with D possibly TRBD2 on 6 matching bases. With 0 bases removed from V and 5 bases from J, the gap between germline ends came to 20 bases. The CDR3 totals 17 residues. Germline V gene data show CDR1 as MNHEY and CDR2 as SVGAGI. The CDR3 here is CASSYSMILGGSHEQYF. The CDR3 DNA reads TGTGCCAGCAGTTACTCAATGATACTCGGAGGGTCCCACGAGCAGTACTTC.

This clonotype has just a few counts. The V call is TRBV12-3 or TRBV12-4, the J call TRBJ1-5, with no clear D. The CDR3 is 15 residues long. Between the trimmed V and J ends, which lost 7 bases and 2 bases, there was a span of 15 bases. CDR3 sequence reads: CASTKIGVGNQPQHF. The DNA of the CDR3 is TGTGCCAGCACCAAGATCGGTGTAGGCAATCAGCCCCAGCATTTT.

This clonotype has ten or more counts. The gene calls are TRBV12-3 or TRBV12-4 and TRBJ1-1; D gene unclear. Trimming stripped 3 bases from V and 3 bases from J, with 8 bases between. The CDR3 consists of 13 residues. CDR3 sequence reads: CASSFYEDTEAFF. The CDR3 region has the DNA TGTGCCAGCAGTTTTTACGAGGACACTGAAGCTTTCTTT.

At least ten counts were recorded for this clonotype. The chain couples TRBV27 to TRBJ2-7; D remains unclear. Germline assignment: CDR1 MNHEY and CDR2 SMNVEV (reference sequence). The germline V and J ends were trimmed by 3 bases and 3 bases, with 3 bases remaining between them. The CDR3 extends over 11 amino acids. The CDR3 DNA sequence: TGTGCCAGCAGTTTCAACTACGAGCAGTACTTC. Translated, it gives CASSFNYEQYF.

V gene TRBV7-2 combines with J gene TRBJ1-5, with D tentatively TRBD1 (5 bases). Trimming cost V 1 base and J 2 bases, with 12 bases left between them. CDR1 and CDR2 from the germline V gene are SGHTA and FQGNSA. The CDR3 runs to 16 residues. In DNA form, the CDR3 reads TGTGCCAGCAGCTTAGTTGGCAGGGCGGGCAATCAGCCCCAGCATTTT. Its protein is CASSLVGRAGNQPQHF.

At least ten counts were recorded for this clonotype. The chain recombines TRBV6-5 with TRBJ1-1, with D unclear. The CDR3 sequence is 13 residues long. CDR1 is MNHEY, CDR2 SVGAGI, per germline. Trimming shortened V by 6 bases and J by 1 base, and 9 bases separated the two germline ends. The CDR3 spells CASRRGSNTEAFF. CDR3 coding DNA: TGTGCCAGCAGGAGAGGATCGAACACTGAAGCTTTCTTT.

V gene TRBV18 combines with J gene TRBJ2-1; D is ambiguous. The V end was cut by 2 bases, the J end by 4 bases, with 12 bases between. Germline CDR1 and CDR2: KGHSH and LQKENI. This CDR3 is 15 amino acids long. CDR3 protein: CASSPTARTYNEQFF. In DNA, the CDR3 is TGTGCCAGCTCACCAACGGCTAGAACTTACAATGAGCAGTTCTTC.

This clonotype showed up just a few times. The gene calls are TRBV3-1 and TRBJ1-1; D unresolved. Trimming shortened V by 5 bases and J by 0 bases, and 10 bases separated the two germline ends. The CDR3 is made up of 14 amino acids. CDR1 and CDR2 from the germline V gene are LGHDT and YNNKEL (reference sequence). CDR3 region: CASSNSFMNTEAFF. The CDR3 nucleotides read TGTGCCAGCAGCAATTCCTTTATGAACACTGAAGCTTTCTTT.